This T cell receptor beta chain stems from a study of blood T cells in healthy people across ages. This clonotype has a handful of counts. The use of a sample-barcoded 5' primer and a J-beta primer mix characterized a second PCR of roughly 6 to 11 cycles. Each cDNA molecule carried a tag from a template-switch adaptor that contained 12 random nucleotides. Every sample returned 2.5 million or more CDR3-containing paired-end reads. TCRdb passed the 5' RACE reads through MiXCR, listing each CDR3 protein once. This sample has 980,000 or so distinct CDR3 sequences, with roughly 48% found just once. The CDR3 runs to 13 residues. V was cut by 3 bases and J by 5 bases, with 13 bases left in between. Germline CDR1 and CDR2: DFQATT and SNEGSKA (reference sequence).

This chain uses TRBV20-1 with TRBJ1-2; D gene unclear. Sequencing used blood. This TCR came from a young man in good health. The CDR3 DNA is TGCAGTGCTAGCGTGCAAACGGGGTATGGCTACACCTTC. Protein product: CSASVQTGYGYTF.